A single sample gave rise to the 5 T cell receptor beta chains below, sequenced in a study of blood T cell repertoires in COVID-19. Profiling relied on immunoSEQ multiplex PCR, and the TCRdb table lists in-frame clones only, not all of them. Here the sample spans roughly 41,000 clones, around four fifths being singletons. Material for sequencing was peripheral blood. The receptors come from an elderly woman with acute or convalescent COVID-19.

The gene calls are TRBV4-1 and TRBJ2-3; D not resolved. The V gene lost 1 base and the J gene lost 0 bases, with 14 bases spanning the gap. The germline CDR1 and CDR2 sequences are MGHRA and YSYEKL. This CDR3 contains 17 residues. In DNA, the CDR3 is TGCGCCAGCAGCCAAGTATGGCAGTTCTCTAGCACAGATACGCAGTATTTT. Amino acids: CASSQVWQFSSTDTQYF.

This rearrangement joins TRBV28 to TRBJ1-4; 8 bases line up with TRBD1. CDR3 size: 15 residues. V was pared by 4 bases and J by 5 bases, with 6 bases of the junction left unmatched. The germline CDR1 and CDR2 sequences are MDHEN and SYDVKM. The CDR3 protein is CASSSPGTGNEKLFF. The CDR3 DNA sequence: TGTGCCAGCAGTTCCCCCGGGACAGGAAATGAAAAACTGTTTTTT.

J is TRBJ2-5 and V is TRBV18; D is possibly TRBD1 (8 bases). CDR3 length: 14 residues. V was trimmed by 2 bases and J by 4 bases, leaving 11 bases between them. The germline CDR1 and CDR2 sequences are KGHSH and LQKENI. Here the CDR3 DNA reads TGTGCCAGCTCACCATACAGGGGGGGAGAGACCCAGTACTTC. Its protein is CASSPYRGGETQYF.

This sequence joins TRBV30 and TRBJ1-1; no reliable D call. The V and J ends lost 0 bases and 10 bases respectively, with 9 bases between them. Germline V gene lookup returns CDR1 GTSNPN and CDR2 SVGIG (reference sequence). The CDR3 contains 11 residues. CDR3 residues: CAWSVRGGAFF. The CDR3 bases are TGTGCCTGGAGTGTACGGGGAGGAGCTTTCTTT.

This clone came up once. This chain connects TRBV7-9 to TRBJ1-2, with TRBD1 identical over 8 bases. The V and J ends lost 0 bases and 7 bases, in that order; junction bases with no gene match: 10. CDR1 SEHNR and CDR2 FQNEAQ come from the germline V gene (reference sequence). This CDR3 is 16 amino acids long. The CDR3 nucleotides read TGTGCCAGCAGCTTAGCCGGGGGACAGGATCGTGGTGGCTACACCTTC. It is translated as CASSLAGGQDRGGYTF.